The present TCR beta chain was sequenced within a study of persistence of HIV-infected CD4 T cells. Study in general: The sample holds CD4+ T cells responsive to CMV or HIV-1 Gag. Up to about 200 mL blood was drawn at multiple time points; a couple of donors had single-time leukapheresis. Study-wide results and limits: CMV- and Gag-responding cells had lower TCRbeta richness than CD3/CD28-responding cells.

Cells were stimulated with CMV-infected fibroblast lysates at around 9.1 ug/mL. Sorted nonresponding memory CD4+ T cells were CD40L-negative, CD69-negative, CD45RO-high. V shed 1 base and J 9 bases; nucleotides not matched to a gene: 3. CDR3 length equals 14 residues. Germline V CDR1 and CDR2: SGHVS, FNYEAQ. Remarks on this clone: Its antigen remains unidentified.

The libraries were made with immunoSEQ version 4 in survey mode. Measured with immunoSEQ multiplex PCR; TCRdb has only the in-frame clones, and not every one. The repertoire has 48,000 or so clones, more than 70% of them found once; the top ten carry about 3%. The chain links TRBV7-6 to TRBJ1-6, with 7 nucleotides matching TRBD1. This material consisted of CD4+ T cells sorted from PBMCs after 18-hour stimulation, taken from a patient who received antiretroviral therapy. The sequence was obtained from an adult man with HIV who was CMV-seropositive. CDR3 sequence (DNA): TGTGCCAGCAGCTTAGGACAGGGAACTTCACCCCTCCACTTT. It codes for CASSLGQGTSPLHF.